A selection of T cell receptor beta chains follows, all from one sample in a study of shared clonotypes between healthy human individuals. TCRdb's table, derived via immunoSEQ multiplex PCR, lists solely in-frame clones and lacks some. The data contain approximately 1.9 million clones, about 94% of them singletons. The material sequenced was naive CD8+ T cells from PBMCs. The source of these receptors is a man between 18 and 29 years old in good health. Some clones in this sample may be carry-over from other donors' samples. CDR3s include the opening cysteine and the closing phenylalanine or tryptophan. Each record gives: clone size, D gene, V gene, J gene, CDR3 DNA, CDR3 protein. A D gene is named only where the DNA matches it firmly. Rows give clone size only sometimes, using once, few, many, or a class for an expanded clone.

.,TRBD1,TRBV27,TRBJ2-5,TGTGCCAGCAGCGCTCTTCCGGGACAGGCCCCTTCCGATCAAGAGACCCAGTACTTC,CASSALPGQAPSDQETQYF
.,TRBD1,TRBV9,TRBJ1-1,TGTGCCAGCAGCCCTCAGGGACAGCGAAACACTGAAGCTTTCTTT,CASSPQGQRNTEAFF
.,.,TRBV4-1,TRBJ2-7,TGCGCCAGCAGCCAAGGGCCGCACAAGGCCTACGAGCAGTACTTC,CASSQGPHKAYEQYF
.,.,TRBV5-1,TRBJ2-7,TGCGCCAGCAGTTACAAAGGGGGGGACGAGCAGTACTTC,CASSYKGGDEQYF
.,.,TRBV28,TRBJ1-5,TGTGCCAGCAGTTTGGGAGGGGGGTTTCATCAGCCCCAGCATTTT,CASSLGGGFHQPQHF
.,TRBD2,TRBV28,TRBJ2-1,TGTGCCAGCAGACCACGGGACTATATATACAATGAGCAGTTCTTC,CASRPRDYIYNEQFF
.,TRBD1,TRBV11-2,TRBJ1-1,TGTGCCAGCAGCTTAGAAAGGACAGGGGACACTGAAGCTTTCTTT,CASSLERTGDTEAFF
once,TRBD1,TRBV29-1,TRBJ2-3,TGCAGCGCAAGCGAATCAGGGGGCTTGGCAGATACGCAGTATTTT,CSASESGGLADTQYF
.,.,TRBV30,TRBJ2-7,TGTGCCTGGAGTGTACCTGTTCCCCAGGGCCACGAGCAGTACTTC,CAWSVPVPQGHEQYF
once,TRBD1,TRBV4-1,TRBJ2-3,TGCGCCAGCAGCCCACCGGGACAGGTAATATGGCAGTATTTT,CASSPPGQVIWQYF
.,.,TRBV20-1,TRBJ1-4,TGCAGTGCTAGAAGTGCTGAAAAACTGTTTTTT,CSARSAEKLFF
.,TRBD2,TRBV7-3,TRBJ2-3,TGTGCCAGCAGCTTACTAGCGGCTAGCACAGATACGCAGTATTTT,CASSLLAASTDTQYF
.,TRBD1,TRBV7-9,TRBJ2-1,TGTGCCAGCAGTTTCGCCGGGACAGGGGGCCACAATGAGCAGTTCTTC,CASSFAGTGGHNEQFF
.,.,TRBV4-1,TRBJ2-7,TGCGCCAGCAGCCAAGATGCCCGCACCCTCTACGAGCAGTACTTC,CASSQDARTLYEQYF
.,.,TRBV7-9,TRBJ1-1,TGTGCCAGCAGCCCCTCGCGTGGCACTGAAGCTTTCTTT,CASSPSRGTEAFF
once,TRBD1,TRBV19,TRBJ1-4,TGTGCCAGTAGTATGGGCCCGGGACAGCTGAATGAAAAACTGTTTTTT,CASSMGPGQLNEKLFF
.,.,TRBV5-1,TRBJ1-2,TGCGCCAGCAGTGGAAGGACAGCTAACTATGGCTACACCTTC,CASSGRTANYGYTF
.,.,TRBV9,TRBJ2-2,TGTGCCAGCAGCGCCCCAAGGGCCGAGCCGAACACCGGGGAGCTGTTTTTT,CASSAPRAEPNTGELFF